This TCR beta chain emerged from a study of OX40 agonist ivuxolimab in advanced cancers. Study-wide background: Intravenous ivuxolimab was administered to patients every 2 weeks at 0.01 to 10 mg/kg. Mean age 60 years, range roughly 23 to 79; around 80% male.

Clones were read by immunoSEQ multiplex PCR, and TCRdb kept only the in-frame ones, dropping some. The sample contains about 83,000 clones, approximately 85% of which appear only once. Collection of blood occurred at baseline, at cycle 4 day 1, and at cycle 7 day 1. CDR1 KGHSH and CDR2 LQKENI come from the germline V gene. The CDR3 is 13 amino acids. The V gene lost 4 bases and the J gene lost 2 bases, with 7 bases spanning the gap. This chain uses TRBV18 with TRBJ2-3; no firm D call. The specimen was CD4+ or CD8+ T cells sorted from blood, collected in a trial of the OX40 agonist ivuxolimab. This sequence was found in an adult with an advanced solid tumor such as melanoma, head and neck, liver or kidney cancer. This CDR3 is CASSQDVTDTQYF. The CDR3 bases are TGTGCCAGCTCACAGGACGTCACAGATACGCAGTATTTT.